This paragraph reports one TCR beta chain. What it binds is unknown. These data come from a study of spatial heterogeneity in lung cancer. Findings and limits, study-wide: In tumors, expanded intratumoral alpha and beta TCR counts tracked mutation counts.

The time point here: sample taken at primary tumor resection. Each CDR3 protein is one row after TCRdb ran MiXCR on the 5' RACE reads. The table lists 15,000 to 20,000 distinct CDR3 sequences, around 7% of them singletons. CDR1 is KGHSH, CDR2 LQKENI, per germline. CDR3 size: 13 residues. V gave up 5 bases and J gave up 5 bases, with 10 bases separating them. Sequenced material: lung tumor tissue, taken at surgery. The V gene is TRBV18, the J gene TRBJ2-1; D is ambiguous. The origin of this receptor is a female donor with early-stage non-small cell lung cancer. CDR3 loop: CASSLQINNEQFF. CDR3 bases: TGTGCCAGCTCATTACAAATTAACAATGAGCAGTTCTTC.